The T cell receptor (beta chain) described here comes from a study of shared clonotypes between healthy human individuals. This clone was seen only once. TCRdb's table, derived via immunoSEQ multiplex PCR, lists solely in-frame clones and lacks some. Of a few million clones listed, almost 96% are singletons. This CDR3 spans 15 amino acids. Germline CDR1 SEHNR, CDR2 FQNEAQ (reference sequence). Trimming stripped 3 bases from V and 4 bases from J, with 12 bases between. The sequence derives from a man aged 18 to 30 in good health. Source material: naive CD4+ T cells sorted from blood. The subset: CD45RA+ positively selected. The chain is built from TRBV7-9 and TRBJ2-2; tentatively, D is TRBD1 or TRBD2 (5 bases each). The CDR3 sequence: CASSFRAGTTGELFF. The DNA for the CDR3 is TGTGCCAGCAGCTTCAGAGCCGGGACCACCGGGGAGCTGTTTTTT.